One T cell receptor (beta chain) is described in this entry. What it recognizes is unknown. From germline, CDR1 is MGHRA and CDR2 YSYEKL. Trimming took 1 base from V and 4 from J, leaving 11 bases between them. This CDR3 is built from 15 residues. The repertoire was sequenced with immunoSEQ multiplex PCR; TCRdb's copy has only in-frame clones and lacks some. The data hold under 2,000,000 clones, with about 94% observed a single time. This sample stems from a study of shared clonotypes between healthy human individuals. Study overall: CD4 naive and CD4 memory each took three plates per donor, while CD8 naive took two and CD8 memory one. Broader study findings: Naive subsets generally exceeded memory subsets in estimated richness.

CD45RO-negative, CCR7-positively selected cells formed the naive CD8 fraction, excluding terminally differentiated effector memory CD45RA+ cells. Caucasian adults living in Nashville, Tennessee, provided all samples. The sample comprised naive CD8+ T cells sorted from blood. The TCR originated in a man younger than 35 in good health. The rearrangement joins TRBV4-1 to TRBJ1-3; D may be TRBD1 (5 bases). CDR3 in amino acids: CASSQVAGQGNTIYF. The CDR3 DNA follows: TGCGCCAGCAGCCAAGTGGCGGGGCAGGGAAACACCATATATTTT.